This T cell receptor beta chain was identified during a study of blood T cell repertoires in COVID-19. Libraries were prepared by immunoSEQ multiplex PCR; TCRdb keeps only in-frame clonotypes and omits some of them. The sample holds under 150,000 clones, 70% to 90% seen once. The CDR3 loop spans 16 amino acids. This chain links TRBV21-1 with TRBJ1-5; the DNA was not compared with TRBD1, the D call given in the table. TRBV21-1 is labeled a pseudogene. The specimen sequenced was peripheral blood. The receptor's source is a woman aged 70-85 years who had recovered from COVID-19. The CDR3 spells CASSNCSDSGDQPQHF. DNA for the CDR3: TGTGCCAGCAGCAATTGCTCGGACAGTGGGGATCAGCCCCAGCATTTT.